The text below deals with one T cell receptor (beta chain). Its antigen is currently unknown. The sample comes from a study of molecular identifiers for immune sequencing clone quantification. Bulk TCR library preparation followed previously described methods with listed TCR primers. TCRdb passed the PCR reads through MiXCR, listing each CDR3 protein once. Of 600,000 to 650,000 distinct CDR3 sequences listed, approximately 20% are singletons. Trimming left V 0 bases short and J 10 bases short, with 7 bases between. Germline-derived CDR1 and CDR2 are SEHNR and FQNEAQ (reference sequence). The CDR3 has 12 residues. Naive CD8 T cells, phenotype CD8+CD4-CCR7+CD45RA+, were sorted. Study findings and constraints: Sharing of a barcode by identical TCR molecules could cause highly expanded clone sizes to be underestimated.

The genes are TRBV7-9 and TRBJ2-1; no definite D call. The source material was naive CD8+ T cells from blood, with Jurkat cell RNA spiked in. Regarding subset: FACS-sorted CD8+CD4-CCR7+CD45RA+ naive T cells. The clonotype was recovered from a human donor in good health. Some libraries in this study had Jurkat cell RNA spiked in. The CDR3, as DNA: TGTGCCAGCAGCTTAGCTCCCGGGGAGCAGTTCTTC. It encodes CASSLAPGEQFF.